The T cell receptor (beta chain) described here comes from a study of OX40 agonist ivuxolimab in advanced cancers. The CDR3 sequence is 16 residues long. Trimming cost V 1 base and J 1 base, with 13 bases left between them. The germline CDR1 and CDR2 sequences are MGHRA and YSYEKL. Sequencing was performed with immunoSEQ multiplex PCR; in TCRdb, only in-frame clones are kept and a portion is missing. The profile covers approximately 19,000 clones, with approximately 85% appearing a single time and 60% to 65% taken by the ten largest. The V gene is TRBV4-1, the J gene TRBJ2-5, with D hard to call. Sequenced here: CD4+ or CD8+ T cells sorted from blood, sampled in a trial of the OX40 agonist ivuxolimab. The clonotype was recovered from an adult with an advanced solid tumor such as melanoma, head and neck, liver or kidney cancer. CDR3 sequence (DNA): TGCGCCAGCAGCCAAGGTTCGACTCCGCCCCAAGAGACCCAGTACTTC. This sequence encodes CASSQGSTPPQETQYF.